These 15 T cell receptor beta chains originate from one sample sequenced in a study of blood T cell repertoires in COVID-19. Some clones are missing from TCRdb's copy, which holds only in-frame ones; the method was immunoSEQ multiplex PCR. The table records 250,000 or so clones, about 82% of them present only once. Sequencing used peripheral blood. Every receptor here comes from a woman aged 60 to 75 with active or convalescent COVID-19.

This chain uses TRBV12-5 with TRBJ2-2; unclear D gene. Between the trimmed V and J ends, which lost 5 bases and 4 bases, there was a span of 11 bases. Germline values: CDR1 LGHNT, CDR2 FRNRAP. The CDR3 length is 14 residues. The CDR3 is CASGLESSTGELFF. CDR3 coding DNA: TGTGCTAGTGGTCTTGAGAGTTCCACCGGGGAGCTGTTTTTT. The whole variable domain, remainder taken from reference TRBV12-5 and TRBJ2-2, is DARVTQTPRHKVTEMGQEVTMRCQPILGHNTVFWYRQTMMQGLELLAYFRNRAPLDDSGMPKDRFSAEMPDATLATLKIQPSEPRDSAVYFCASGLESSTGELFFGEGSRLTVL.

This chain links TRBV14 with TRBJ2-7; TRBD1 aligns across 7 bases. There are 15 residues in the CDR3. The trim removed 1 base at V and 4 bases at J, leaving 7 bases unmatched. CDR1 SGHDN and CDR2 FVKESK come from the germline V gene. Written as DNA, the CDR3 is TGTGCCAGCAGCCAAGGGCATAGGGGGCAATACGAGCAGTACTTC. Translated, it gives CASSQGHRGQYEQYF.

The rearrangement joins TRBV2 to TRBJ2-3, with TRBD1 as a possible D gene (6 bases). From germline, CDR1 is SNHLY and CDR2 FYNNEI. Trimming cost V 9 bases and J 0 bases, with 13 bases left between them. The CDR3 has 14 amino acids. CDR3 sequence (DNA): TGTGCCAGTACGGACAGTGCCAGCACAGATACGCAGTATTTT. This translates into CASTDSASTDTQYF.

The chain combines TRBV27 with TRBJ1-5; 10 bases are a match to TRBD1. Germline values: CDR1 MNHEY, CDR2 SMNVEV (reference sequence). V trimming: 6 bases; J trimming: 10 bases; junction bases outside the gene matches: 15. This CDR3 has 16 amino acids. CDR3 coding DNA: TGTGCCAGCAGGCCCGTATGGGGGACAGGGGTCCAACCCCAGCATTTT. It specifies CASRPVWGTGVQPQHF.

The chain couples TRBV28 to TRBJ1-2; the D gene is possibly TRBD1 (5 bases). The CDR3 has 13 amino acids. CDR1 is MDHEN and CDR2 is SYDVKM in the germline V gene. V lost 6 bases to trimming and J lost 7 bases, with 15 bases between them. Written as DNA, the CDR3 is TGTGCCAGCAGAGCCAGGGTTATGGGTGGCTACACCTTC. This codes for CASRARVMGGYTF.

V usage is TRBV2 and J usage is TRBJ1-1; 8 nucleotides align to TRBD1. The CDR3 is 14 residues long. CDR1 and CDR2 from the germline V gene are SNHLY and FYNNEI. Trimming at V came to 8 bases and at J to 1 base, leaving 6 bases not matched to a gene. The CDR3 here is CASPRGTGNTEAFF. The CDR3 DNA follows: TGTGCCAGCCCCCGCGGGACAGGGAACACTGAAGCTTTCTTT.

The rearrangement uses TRBV9 and TRBJ2-7; 7 bases agree with TRBD2. V shed 5 bases, J shed 3 bases, and the junction held 11 bases outside the gene matches. CDR1 is SGDLS, CDR2 YYNGEE, per germline. This CDR3 region has 15 residues. CDR3 protein: CASSVGLAANYEQYF. The CDR3 DNA sequence: TGTGCCAGCAGTGTTGGGCTAGCGGCGAACTACGAGCAGTACTTC.

The CDR3: CASSIGAGRPYEQYF. CDR3 DNA sequence: TGTGCCAGTAGTATAGGGGCAGGAAGACCCTACGAGCAGTACTTC. The chain combines TRBV19 with TRBJ2-7; D call uncertain. V lost 1 base and J 2 bases, leaving 12 bases between the germline ends. Germline loops: CDR1 LNHDA, CDR2 SQIVND (reference sequence). The CDR3 sequence is 15 residues long.

Regarding this clone: This CDR3 is also generated by other DNA sequences in the sample. The V and J genes are TRBV5-4 and TRBJ1-5; perhaps TRBD1 as D (5 bases). Germline CDR1 reads SGHNT; CDR2 reads YYREEE (reference sequence). The CDR3 is 15 residues long. V gave up 0 bases and J gave up 5 bases, with 12 bases separating them. The chain's CDR3 is CASSLGGTSDQPQHF. CDR3 coding DNA: TGTGCCAGCAGCTTGGGAGGGACTTCGGATCAGCCCCAGCATTTT. The variable domain in full, with the rest retrieved from reference TRBV5-4 and TRBJ1-5, is ETGVTQSPTHLIKTRGQQVTLRCSSQSGHNTVSWYQQALGQGPQFIFQYYREEENGRGNFPPRFSGLQFPNYSSELNVNALELDDSALYLCASSLGGTSDQPQHFGDGTRLSIL.

The chain couples TRBV29-1 to TRBJ1-2, with D unresolved. The CDR3 has 12 residues. CDR1 SQVTM and CDR2 ANQGSEA come from the germline V gene. V lost 2 bases to trimming and J lost 4 bases, with 8 bases between them. The CDR3 bases are TGCAGCGTTGAAAGCCTTACCTATGGCTACACCTTC. This codes for CSVESLTYGYTF.

V and J are TRBV6-4 and TRBJ1-4; D uncertain. Trimming left V 4 bases short and J 8 bases short, with 11 bases between. The CDR3 has 13 residues. In germline, CDR1 is MRHNA, CDR2 SNTAGT. The CDR3 is CASSGRSGEKLFF. As DNA, the CDR3 is TGTGCCAGCAGTGGACGCTCGGGGGAAAAACTGTTTTTT.

The chain links TRBV28 to TRBJ2-5; D ambiguous. The germline V and J ends were trimmed by 2 bases and 5 bases, with 3 bases remaining between them. The CDR3 contains 11 residues. Germline CDR1 MDHEN, CDR2 SYDVKM. In DNA, the CDR3 is TGTGCCAGCAGTTTAGAGGAGACCCAGTACTTC. It yields the protein CASSLEETQYF. The entire variable domain, with the rest obtained from reference TRBV28 and TRBJ2-5, is as follows: DVKVTQSSRYLVKRTGEKVFLECVQDMDHENMFWYRQDPGLGLRLIYFSYDVKMKEKGDIPEGYSVSREKKERFSLILESASTNQTSMYLCASSLEETQYFGPGTRLLVL.

The CDR3 region has the DNA TGCAGCGTTGATAGGTCGCGGGGGGGAGAGACCCAGTACTTC. It yields the protein CSVDRSRGGETQYF. The chain links TRBV29-1 to TRBJ2-5, with 9 positions matching TRBD2. The length of the CDR3 is 14 residues. Trimming removed 3 bases from V and 4 bases from J; junction bases left unmatched: 6. The germline V gene has CDR1 SQVTM and CDR2 ANQGSEA.

The chain combines TRBV18 with TRBJ2-1, with D possibly matching TRBD1 (6 bases). CDR3 size: 18 residues. Between the trimmed V and J ends, which lost 2 bases and 1 base, there was a span of 18 bases. Germline CDR1 is KGHSH and CDR2 is LQKENI. CDR3: CASSPNTAQGISYNEQFF. The CDR3 DNA is TGTGCCAGCTCACCAAATACAGCCCAGGGGATATCCTACAATGAGCAGTTCTTC.

This chain links TRBV7-8 with TRBJ1-6; D gene unclear. Trimming stripped 5 bases from V and 0 bases from J, with 14 bases between. Germline V gene data show CDR1 as SGHVS and CDR2 as FQNEAQ. CDR3 size: 17 residues. CDR3 DNA: TGTGCCAGCAGCATACTCCCAGCGAGCTCCTATAATTCACCCCTCCACTTT. Protein sequence: CASSILPASSYNSPLHF.